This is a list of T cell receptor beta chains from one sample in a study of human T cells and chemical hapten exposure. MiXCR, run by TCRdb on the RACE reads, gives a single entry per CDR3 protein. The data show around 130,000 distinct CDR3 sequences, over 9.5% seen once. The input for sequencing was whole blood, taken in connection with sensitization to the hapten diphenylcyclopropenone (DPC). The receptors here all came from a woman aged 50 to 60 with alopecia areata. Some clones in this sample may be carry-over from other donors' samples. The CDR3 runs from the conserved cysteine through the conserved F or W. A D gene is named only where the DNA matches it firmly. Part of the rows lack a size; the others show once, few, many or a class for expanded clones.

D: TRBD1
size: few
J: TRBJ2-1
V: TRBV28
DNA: TGTGCCAGCACCACCGGACAGGGGTCCTACAATGAGCAGTTCTTC
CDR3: CASTTGQGSYNEQFF

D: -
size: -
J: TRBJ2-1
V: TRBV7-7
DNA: TGTGCTAGCAGCTTATTGGTGGGGGTAAACAATGAGCAGTTCTTC
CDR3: CASSLLVGVNNEQFF

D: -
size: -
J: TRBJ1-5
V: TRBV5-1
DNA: TGCGCCAGCAGCTTAGGGGATAGCCAGCCCCAGCATTTT
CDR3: CASSLGDSQPQHF

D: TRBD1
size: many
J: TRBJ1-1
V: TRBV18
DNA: TGTGCCAGCTCACAGGCTCACAGGGGGAACACTGAAGCTTTCTTT
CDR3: CASSQAHRGNTEAFF

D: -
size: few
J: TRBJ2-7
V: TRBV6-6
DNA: TGTGCCAGCACCCCAGGGGTTTCTAGCTCCTACGAGCAGTACTTC
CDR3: CASTPGVSSSYEQYF

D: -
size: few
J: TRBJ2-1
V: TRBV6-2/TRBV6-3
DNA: TGTGCCAGCAGTTACTCACAGGCGTCCTACAATGAGCAGTTCTTC
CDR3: CASSYSQASYNEQFF

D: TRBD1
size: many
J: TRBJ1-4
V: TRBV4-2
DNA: TGTGCCAGCAGCCAAGATCGACAGGGCCCAGTAAAACTGTTTTTT
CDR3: CASSQDRQGPVKLFF

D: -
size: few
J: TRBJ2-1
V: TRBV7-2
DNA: TGTGCCAGCAGCCGGTCGCGGCTCTACAATGAGCAGTTCTTC
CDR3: CASSRSRLYNEQFF

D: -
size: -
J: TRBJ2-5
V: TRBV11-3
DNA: TGTGCCAGCAGCTCCTTTACGGTGGGGCCCCAAGAGACCCAGTACTTC
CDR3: CASSSFTVGPQETQYF

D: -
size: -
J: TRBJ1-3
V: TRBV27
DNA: TGTGCCAGCAGTTTGGGACGCTCTGGAAACACCATATATTTT
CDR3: CASSLGRSGNTIYF

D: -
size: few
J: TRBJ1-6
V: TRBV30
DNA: TGTGCCTGGAGTACCCCGGGACAATATAATTCACCCCTCCACTTT
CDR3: CAWSTPGQYNSPLHF

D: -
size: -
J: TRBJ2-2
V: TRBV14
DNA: TGTGCCAGCAGCCCAAGGAGAGGCGGGGAGCTGTTTTTT
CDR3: CASSPRRGGELFF

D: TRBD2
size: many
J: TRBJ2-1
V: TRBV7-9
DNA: TGTGCCAGCAGCCAGGGGACTAGCGGGAGCAATGAGCAGTTCTTC
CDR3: CASSQGTSGSNEQFF

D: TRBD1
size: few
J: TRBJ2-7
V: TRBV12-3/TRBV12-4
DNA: TGTGCCAGCGCACTTAGGGGACAGCAGTACGAGCAGTACTTC
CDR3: CASALRGQQYEQYF

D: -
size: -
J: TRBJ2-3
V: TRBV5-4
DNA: TGTGCCAGCAGCTTGGGGGGACCCACAGATACGCAGTATTTT
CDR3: CASSLGGPTDTQYF

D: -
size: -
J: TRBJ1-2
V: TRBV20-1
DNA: TGCAGTGCTAGAGTTTCCCCTACAGGGAGCCGGGAGGGCTACACCTTC
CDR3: CSARVSPTGSREGYTF

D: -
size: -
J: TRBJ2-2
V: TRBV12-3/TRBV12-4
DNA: TGTGCCAGCAGCCGGAGTCGCGAGCTGTTTTTT
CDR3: CASSRSRELFF